There are a few counts of the clone carrying this TCR beta chain. The antigen remains unidentified. This specimen belongs to a study of OX40 agonist ivuxolimab in advanced cancers. Findings of the study overall: Within 6 weeks, CD4+ and CD8+ blood T cells expanded clonally at 0.1 to 3.0 mg/kg.

Autoimmune disease history or systemic immunosuppression was exclusionary. Libraries were prepared by immunoSEQ multiplex PCR; TCRdb keeps only in-frame clonotypes and omits some of them. The profile shows nearly 50,000 clones, nearly 90% of them singletons. V lost 2 bases and J 15 bases, leaving 23 bases between the germline ends. CDR3 length: 15 amino acids. CDR1 is SGHTA and CDR2 is FQGNSA in the germline V gene. The sequenced sample was CD4+ or CD8+ T cells sorted from blood, obtained in a trial of the OX40 agonist ivuxolimab. The receptor comes from an adult with an advanced solid tumor such as melanoma, head and neck, liver or kidney cancer. This chain joins TRBV7-2 and TRBJ2-1, with D tentatively TRBD2 (7 bases). CDR3 nucleotide sequence: TGTGCCAGCAGCTTAATAGTTATAGGGGGGGGCTTTCCGTTCTTC. Amino acids: CASSLIVIGGGFPFF. The variable domain in full, with the rest retrieved from reference TRBV7-2 and TRBJ2-1, is GAGVSQSPSNKVTEKGKDVELRCDPISGHTALYWYRQSLGQGLEFLIYFQGNSAPDKSGLPSDRFSAERTGGSVSTLTIQRTQQEDSAVYLCASSLIVIGGGFPFFGPGTRLTVL.